Following are 30 T cell receptor beta chains from one sample sequenced in a study of T-cell memory formation after mild COVID-19. TCRdb fed the 5' RACE reads into MiXCR, producing one record per CDR3 protein. The sample includes 400,000 to 500,000 distinct CDR3 sequences, approximately 24% of them seen just once. The sequencing sample was made of PBMCs or a T cell subset sorted from them (not recorded which). Every receptor here comes from an adult woman who had mild COVID-19 (a few samples of this study predate the infection). Cell type and time point are not known.

There are a few counts of this clonotype. The chain combines TRBV29-1 with TRBJ1-1; perhaps TRBD1 as D (6 bases). The CDR3 consists of 14 residues. Germline V gene lookup returns CDR1 SQVTM and CDR2 ANQGSEA. The CDR3 sequence is CRIGQQSNPTEAFF. Here the CDR3 DNA reads TGCAGAATAGGACAGCAGTCAAATCCCACTGAAGCTTTCTTT.

In its sample, this clonotype was seen once. The V gene is TRBV15, the J gene TRBJ2-3; D is ambiguous. CDR3 length equals 12 residues. V was shortened by 0 bases and J by 6 bases, with 4 bases between the two germline ends. CDR1 is LNHNV, CDR2 YYDKDF, per germline (reference sequence). This CDR3 is CATSRDRDTQYF. As DNA, the CDR3 is TGTGCCACCAGCAGAGATAGGGATACGCAGTATTTT.

The rearrangement uses TRBV12-3 or TRBV12-4 and TRBJ2-7; TRBD2 agrees at 9 bases. V gave up 2 bases and J gave up 5 bases; unmatched junction bases: 7. This CDR3 comprises 15 residues. CDR3 DNA: TGTGCCAGCAGTTTAAGGGCGGGAGGGCGAGACGAGCAGTACTTC. It translates to CASSLRAGGRDEQYF.

The CDR3 DNA reads TGTGCCAGTAGTATAGATAGGGGGTCGGGGGCCCAGCATTTT. This translates into CASSIDRGSGAQHF. The chain couples TRBV19 to TRBJ1-5; TRBD1 might be the D (6 bases). Germline-derived CDR1 and CDR2 are LNHDA and SQIVND (reference sequence). CDR3 length equals 14 residues. Trimming removed 0 bases from V and 11 bases from J, with 14 bases in between.

The chain is built from TRBV29-1 and TRBJ2-1; weak D call: TRBD2 (6 bases). Per germline, CDR1 SQVTM and CDR2 ANQGSEA. The ends were cut back, 8 bases at V and 7 bases at J, with 18 bases in the middle. CDR3 length: 13 residues. CDR3 in DNA: TGCAGCACCCGTCCCGGGGGACTTAATGAGCAGTTCTTC. Amino acid sequence: CSTRPGGLNEQFF.

This chain uses TRBV5-1 with TRBJ2-3; 12 positions match TRBD2. J was trimmed by 5 bases and V by 5 bases; bases with no gene match: 9. CDR1 and CDR2 (germline): SGHRS, YFSETQ. The CDR3 extends over 16 amino acids. The CDR3 region has the DNA TGCGCCAGCAGGCCGATACTAGCGGGGGGCAAAGATACGCAGTATTTT. It is translated as CASRPILAGGKDTQYF.

The chain carries TRBV7-8 and TRBJ2-1; 7 nucleotides agree with TRBD1. V dropped 6 bases and J dropped 7; count of bases not matched to a gene: 15. Germline CDR1 is SGHVS and CDR2 is FQNEAQ. The CDR3 length is 16 residues. CDR3 nucleotide sequence: TGTGCCAGCAGACCTTACTATGGACAGGCTTGGAATGAGCAGTTCTTC. It yields the protein CASRPYYGQAWNEQFF.

In this sample, this clonotype turned up a few times. The V call is TRBV24-1, the J call TRBJ2-5; 8 bases are shared with TRBD1. In germline, CDR1 is KGHDR, CDR2 SFDVKD. The ends lost 2 bases at V and 5 bases at J; junction bases unmatched: 3. This CDR3 is built from 14 residues. This CDR3 reads CATSDSDRVETQYF. The CDR3 bases are TGTGCCACCAGTGATTCGGACAGGGTGGAGACCCAGTACTTC.

This clonotype was detected many times. This chain joins TRBV5-6 and TRBJ2-7, with D unresolved. Trimming removed 2 bases at V and 6 bases at J, with 6 bases between. The germline V gene has CDR1 SGHDT and CDR2 YYEEEE. The CDR3 length is 11 residues. The CDR3 region has the DNA TGTGCCAGCAGCTTAGCAGGCGAGCAGTACTTC. Residues: CASSLAGEQYF.

The J gene is TRBJ1-5, the V gene TRBV7-2; D gene uncertain. CDR1 and CDR2 from the germline V gene are SGHTA and FQGNSA. Trimming took 2 bases from V and 2 from J, leaving 13 bases between them. CDR3 length: 16 residues. CDR3 DNA: TGTGCCAGCAGCTTAATGGGAAACTCGGGCAATCAGCCCCAGCATTTT. This sequence encodes CASSLMGNSGNQPQHF.

At least ten counts were recorded for this clonotype. CDR3 region: CASSFGTGGSEQFF. Written as DNA, the CDR3 is TGTGCCAGCAGTTTCGGGACAGGGGGCAGTGAGCAGTTCTTC. This sequence joins TRBV12-3 or TRBV12-4 and TRBJ2-1; the match to TRBD1 covers 12 bases. The CDR3 contains 14 residues. Losses at the gene ends were 3 bases for V and 9 bases for J; bases not matched to a gene: 3.

This clonotype appeared a few times. The chain couples TRBV7-2 to TRBJ1-1, with 8 positions matching TRBD1. Germline trimming cut 5 bases from V and 1 base from J; bases unmatched to any gene: 3. The CDR3 extends over 14 amino acids. CDR1 SGHTA and CDR2 FQGNSA come from the germline V gene. CDR3 sequence reads: CASSHDRGNTEAFF. CDR3 sequence (DNA): TGTGCCAGCAGCCACGACAGGGGGAACACTGAAGCTTTCTTT. The variable domain in full, with the rest retrieved from reference TRBV7-2 and TRBJ1-1, is GAGVSQSPSNKVTEKGKDVELRCDPISGHTALYWYRQSLGQGLEFLIYFQGNSAPDKSGLPSDRFSAERTGGSVSTLTIQRTQQEDSAVYLCASSHDRGNTEAFFGQGTRLTVV.

The chain is built from TRBV11-1 and TRBJ2-5; a weak D match, TRBD2 (6 bases). The CDR3 covers 16 residues. Per germline, CDR1 SGHAT and CDR2 FQDESV (reference sequence). The V end lost 3 bases, the J end lost 1 base, and 15 bases lay between the germline ends. CDR3 sequence: CASSFGGSWPQETQYF. DNA for the CDR3: TGTGCCAGCAGCTTCGGGGGATCCTGGCCCCAAGAGACCCAGTACTTC.

In this sample, this clonotype turned up a few times. The chain joins TRBV12-3 or TRBV12-4 to TRBJ1-4; 9 bases line up with TRBD1. The CDR3 length is 15 residues. The trim removed 4 bases at V and 5 bases at J, leaving 5 bases unmatched. Written as DNA, the CDR3 is TGTGCCAGCAGTTCCGCCGGACAGGGGAATGAAAAACTGTTTTTT. It encodes CASSSAGQGNEKLFF.

The chain has TRBV2 and TRBJ2-7; no clear D gene. The CDR3 is made up of 15 amino acids. From germline, CDR1 is SNHLY and CDR2 FYNNEI. V lost 2 bases and J 0 bases, leaving 11 bases between the germline ends. CDR3 bases: TGTGCCAGCAGTGAACCCAGGCCTCCCTCCTACGAGCAGTACTTC. It is translated as CASSEPRPPSYEQYF.

This clonotype was observed a handful of times. The rearrangement links TRBV7-9 to TRBJ2-2; maybe TRBD2 (5 bases). The germline V gene encodes CDR1 SEHNR and CDR2 FQNEAQ (reference sequence). The CDR3 contains 15 residues. V was shortened by 3 bases and J by 4 bases, with 12 bases between the two germline ends. CDR3 residues: CASSFIRGGTGELFF. The CDR3 bases are TGTGCCAGCAGCTTCATCCGGGGTGGCACCGGGGAGCTGTTTTTT.

This clonotype was picked up a small number of times. V is TRBV6-2 or TRBV6-3 and J is TRBJ2-7; 8 bases agree with TRBD1. Unmatched junction bases numbered 6, after V lost 5 bases and J lost 3 bases. The CDR3 length is 14 residues. Per germline, CDR1 MNHEY and CDR2 SVGEGT. The CDR3 coding sequence is TGTGCCAGCAGTCAAGGACAGGGACACTACGAGCAGTACTTC. It codes for CASSQGQGHYEQYF.

A few counts support this clonotype. The CDR3 region is CASSLAVSSGANVLTF. The CDR3 DNA reads TGTGCCAGCAGCTTGGCCGTTAGCTCTGGGGCCAACGTCCTGACTTTC. The chain joins TRBV5-6 to TRBJ2-6; D not certain. V dropped 0 bases and J dropped 0 bases, with 7 bases sitting between them. Germline V lookup: CDR1 SGHDT, CDR2 YYEEEE. There are 16 residues in the CDR3.

This sequence joins TRBV7-8 and TRBJ2-3; 7 bases fit TRBD1. From germline, CDR1 is SGHVS and CDR2 FQNEAQ. V was clipped by 5 bases and J by 0 bases; unmatched bases: 11. The CDR3 covers 17 residues. The DNA of the CDR3 is TGTGCCAGCAGCCCGCCTGGGACAGCGCGGAGCACAGATACGCAGTATTTT. Amino acid sequence: CASSPPGTARSTDTQYF. Full variable domain (remainder filled in from reference TRBV7-8 and TRBJ2-3): GAGVSQSPRYKVAKRGQDVALRCDPISGHVSLFWYQQALGQGPEFLTYFQNEAQLDKSGLPSDRFFAERPEGSVSTLKIQRTQQEDSAVYLCASSPPGTARSTDTQYFGPGTRLTVL.

The sample holds a few counts of this clonotype. This chain joins TRBV4-2 and TRBJ2-1, with a possible D match to TRBD1 (6 bases). Trimming took off 10 bases at V and 2 bases at J, with 15 bases between the two ends. The CDR3 loop spans 14 amino acids. Germline CDR1 is LGHNA and CDR2 is YNFKEQ. The CDR3 region has the DNA TGTGCCACGGGCCGCCAGGGGCCCTACAATGAGCAGTTCTTC. Protein product: CATGRQGPYNEQFF.

The CDR3, as DNA: TGCGCCAGCAGCTCGGACAGGTGGGGAACAGATACGCAGTATTTT. It codes for CASSSDRWGTDTQYF. This rearrangement joins TRBV5-1 to TRBJ2-3, with TRBD1 matching over 7 bases. CDR1 is SGHRS, CDR2 YFSETQ, per germline. There are 15 residues in the CDR3. With 3 bases clipped from V and 3 bases from J, the junction kept 7 bases outside the gene matches.

This clonotype was seen only a few times. The chain employs TRBV20-1 and TRBJ2-3, with a possible D match to TRBD2 (7 bases). The CDR3 sequence is 16 residues long. Germline V gene lookup returns CDR1 DFQATT and CDR2 SNEGSKA (reference sequence). Trimming removed 2 bases from V and 5 bases from J, with 20 bases in between. The CDR3 is CSARSSGAGHIDTQYF. CDR3 nucleotide sequence: TGCAGTGCTAGATCAAGCGGGGCGGGACACATAGATACGCAGTATTTT.

This rearrangement joins TRBV7-9 to TRBJ2-7, with D perhaps matching TRBD2 (5 bases). Deletions cut 2 bases from V and 2 bases from J, with 10 bases between. Germline loops: CDR1 SEHNR, CDR2 FQNEAQ (reference sequence). The CDR3 spans 14 residues. The CDR3 loop is CASSLQWEPYEQYF. The CDR3 bases are TGTGCCAGCAGCTTACAGTGGGAGCCCTACGAGCAGTACTTC.

The chain is built from TRBV4-1 and TRBJ2-3; D possibly matches TRBD1 or TRBD2 (6 bases each). Germline CDR1 and CDR2: MGHRA and YSYEKL. The CDR3 runs 13 residues. V was trimmed by 4 bases and J by 4 bases, leaving 9 bases between them. Here the CDR3 reads CASSRGGPDTQYF. The CDR3 DNA reads TGCGCCAGCAGCCGAGGGGGGCCAGATACGCAGTATTTT.

The rearrangement uses TRBV20-1 and TRBJ2-1; D gene uncertain. Trimming left V 5 bases short and J 5 bases short, with 22 bases between. Germline V gene data show CDR1 as DFQATT and CDR2 as SNEGSKA (reference sequence). CDR3 size: 16 residues. The CDR3 is CSAYKRREESDNEQFF. The DNA for the CDR3 is TGCAGTGCTTATAAACGGAGAGAAGAATCGGACAATGAGCAGTTCTTC.

The chain joins TRBV24-1 to TRBJ1-1; D remains ambiguous. Germline V CDR1 and CDR2: KGHDR, SFDVKD. This CDR3 is built from 12 residues. V lost 3 bases, J lost 11 bases, and 12 bases lay in between. CDR3 in amino acids: CATSDSQRAAFF. CDR3 sequence (DNA): TGTGCCACCAGTGATAGCCAGCGTGCGGCTTTCTTT.

This clonotype was seen more than once but under ten times. The rearrangement joins TRBV2 to TRBJ2-5; 11 bases match TRBD2. Unmatched junction bases numbered 12, after V lost 3 bases and J lost 3 bases. The germline CDR1 and CDR2 sequences are SNHLY and FYNNEI. CDR3 length: 18 residues. DNA for the CDR3: TGTGCCAGCAGTGATGGACGAATAGCGGGAGGGGGGAAAGAGACCCAGTACTTC. Translated, it gives CASSDGRIAGGGKETQYF.

The chain combines TRBV12-3 or TRBV12-4 with TRBJ1-2, with no clear D. V was cut by 4 bases and J by 8 bases, with 11 bases left in between. There are 12 residues in the CDR3. Here the CDR3 DNA reads TGTGCCAGCAGTTCCGACGTAAGGGGCTACACCTTC. This encodes CASSSDVRGYTF.

The gene calls are TRBV11-2 and TRBJ2-5; unclear D gene. The V gene lost 5 bases and the J gene lost 4 bases, with 14 bases spanning the gap. This CDR3 comprises 14 residues. The germline gives CDR1 SGHAT, CDR2 FQNNGV. As DNA, the CDR3 is TGTGCCAGCAGCAAGACTTCCCCCCCAGAGACCCAGTACTTC. This codes for CASSKTSPPETQYF.

The chain has TRBV20-1 and TRBJ2-7; 14 bases agree with TRBD2. Germline V gives CDR1 DFQATT, CDR2 SNEGSKA (reference sequence). V shed 3 bases, J shed 0 bases, and the junction held 7 bases outside the gene matches. The CDR3 runs 17 residues. The CDR3 bases are TGCAGTGCTAGGGGACTAGCGGGGGCCGTTACCTCCTACGAGCAGTACTTC. This translates into CSARGLAGAVTSYEQYF.